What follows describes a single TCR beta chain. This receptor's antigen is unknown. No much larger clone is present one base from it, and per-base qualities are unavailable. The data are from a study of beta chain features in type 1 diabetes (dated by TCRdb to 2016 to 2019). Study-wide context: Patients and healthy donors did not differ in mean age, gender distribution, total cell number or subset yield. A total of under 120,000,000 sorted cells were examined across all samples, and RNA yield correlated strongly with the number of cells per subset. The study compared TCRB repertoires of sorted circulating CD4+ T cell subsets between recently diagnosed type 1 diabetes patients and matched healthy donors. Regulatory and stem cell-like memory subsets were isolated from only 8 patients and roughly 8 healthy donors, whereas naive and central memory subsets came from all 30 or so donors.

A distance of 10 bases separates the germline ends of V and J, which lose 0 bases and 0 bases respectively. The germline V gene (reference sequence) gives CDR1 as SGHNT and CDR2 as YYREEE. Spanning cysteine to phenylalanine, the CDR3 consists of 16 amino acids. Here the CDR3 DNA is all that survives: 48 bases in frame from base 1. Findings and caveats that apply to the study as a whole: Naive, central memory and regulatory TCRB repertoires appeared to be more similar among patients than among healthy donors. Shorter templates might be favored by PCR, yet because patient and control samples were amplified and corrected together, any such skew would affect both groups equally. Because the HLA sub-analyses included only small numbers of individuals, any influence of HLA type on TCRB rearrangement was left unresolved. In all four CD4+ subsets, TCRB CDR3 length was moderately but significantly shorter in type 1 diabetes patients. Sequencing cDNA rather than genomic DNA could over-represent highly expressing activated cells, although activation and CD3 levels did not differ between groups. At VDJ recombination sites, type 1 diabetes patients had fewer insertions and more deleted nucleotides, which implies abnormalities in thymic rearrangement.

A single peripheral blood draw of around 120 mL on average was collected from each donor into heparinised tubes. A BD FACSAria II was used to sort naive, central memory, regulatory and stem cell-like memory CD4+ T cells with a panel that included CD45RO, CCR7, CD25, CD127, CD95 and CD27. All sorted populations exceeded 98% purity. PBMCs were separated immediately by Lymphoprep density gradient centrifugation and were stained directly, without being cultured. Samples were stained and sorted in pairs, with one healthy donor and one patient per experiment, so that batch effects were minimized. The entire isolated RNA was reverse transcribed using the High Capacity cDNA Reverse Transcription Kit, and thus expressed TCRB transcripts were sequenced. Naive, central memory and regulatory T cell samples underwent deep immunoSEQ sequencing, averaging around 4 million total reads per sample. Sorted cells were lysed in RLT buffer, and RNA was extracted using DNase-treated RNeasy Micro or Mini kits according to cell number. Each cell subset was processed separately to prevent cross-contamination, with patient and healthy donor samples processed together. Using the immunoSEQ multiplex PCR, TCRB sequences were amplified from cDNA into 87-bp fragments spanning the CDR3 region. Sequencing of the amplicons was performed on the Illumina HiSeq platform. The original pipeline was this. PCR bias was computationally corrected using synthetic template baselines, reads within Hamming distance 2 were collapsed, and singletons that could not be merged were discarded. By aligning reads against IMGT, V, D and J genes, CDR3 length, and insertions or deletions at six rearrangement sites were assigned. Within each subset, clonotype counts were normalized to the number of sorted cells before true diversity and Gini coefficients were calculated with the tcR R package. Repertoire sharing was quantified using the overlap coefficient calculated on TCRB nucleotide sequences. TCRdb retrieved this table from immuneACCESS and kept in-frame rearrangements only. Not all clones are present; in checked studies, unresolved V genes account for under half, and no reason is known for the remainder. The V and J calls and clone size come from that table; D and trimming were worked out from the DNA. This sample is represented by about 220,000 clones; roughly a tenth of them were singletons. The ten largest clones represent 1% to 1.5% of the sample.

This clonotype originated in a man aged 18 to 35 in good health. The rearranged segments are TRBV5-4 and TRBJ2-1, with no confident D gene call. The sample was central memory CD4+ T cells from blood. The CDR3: CASSLAWPSSYNEQFF. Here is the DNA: TGTGCCAGCAGCTTGGCCTGGCCGAGCTCCTACAATGAGCAGTTCTTC.